A selection of T cell receptor beta chains follows, all from one sample in a study of T cells in localized non-small cell lung cancer. Sequencing was performed with immunoSEQ multiplex PCR; in TCRdb, only in-frame clones are kept and a portion is missing. The sample has about 52,000 clones; 85% to 90% are singletons. Sequencing was performed on PBMCs, taken before any cancer treatment. All receptors come from a female donor with stage II lung adenocarcinoma. Each CDR3 is given with its conserved first and last residue. Each record gives: J gene, CDR3 length, D gene, V gene, clone size, CDR3 DNA, CDR3 protein. The D gene is left open where the match is weak. Clone size is stated in some rows and not others, as once, few, many or a class when expanded.

TRBJ2-7,13,.,TRBV5-6,.,TGTGCCAGCAGCTTAGGGGGAGGGTTCGAGCAGTACTTC,CASSLGGGFEQYF
TRBJ2-1,22,.,TRBV21-1,.,TGTGCCAGCAGCGTCCGGGGACCCCTGAGGACTAGCGGGGGGAGCTCCTACAATGAGCAGTTCTTC,CASSVRGPLRTSGGSSYNEQFF
TRBJ1-6,14,.,TRBV10-3,.,TGTGCCATCAGTGACGGGCAGGGTATCTCACCCCTCCACTTT,CAISDGQGISPLHF
TRBJ1-6,15,.,TRBV19,.,TGTGCCAGTAGTATGAGGCCTCTTGTTGCTTCACCCCTCCACTTT,CASSMRPLVASPLHF
TRBJ1-3,14,.,TRBV11-3,.,TGTGCCAGCAGCTTAGTACGGACTGGAAACACCATATATTTT,CASSLVRTGNTIYF
TRBJ1-4,15,TRBD1,TRBV27,.,TGTGCCAGCAGTTTCCACGACAGGGGTAATGAAAAACTGTTTTTT,CASSFHDRGNEKLFF
TRBJ2-3,13,.,TRBV27,once,TGTGCCAGCAAGAAGTACAGCACAGATACGCAGTATTTT,CASKKYSTDTQYF
TRBJ2-1,16,TRBD2,TRBV5-1,once,TGCGCCAGCAAGTTCCAAATCGGGGGGGCCGTAGATGAGCAGTTCTTC,CASKFQIGGAVDEQFF
TRBJ1-1,18,.,TRBV29-1,.,TGCAGCGTTGACCCCGGTGCTGCTCCCTGGGGGATGAACACTGAAGCTTTCTTT,CSVDPGAAPWGMNTEAFF
TRBJ1-2,15,.,TRBV5-1,.,TGCGCCAGCAGCCAATGGACCGGAGCTAACTATGGCTACACCTTC,CASSQWTGANYGYTF
TRBJ2-2,16,.,TRBV11-1,.,TGTGCCAGCAGCTTAGCTGGGAGAGTTACCACCGGGGAGCTGTTTTTT,CASSLAGRVTTGELFF
TRBJ2-1,16,.,TRBV9,.,TGTGCCAGCAGCGTAAGGGAGGGGGGGTCCTACAATGAGCAGTTCTTC,CASSVREGGSYNEQFF
TRBJ1-1,15,.,TRBV7-9,.,TGTGCCAGCAGCTTAGGTGAAGGGTGGGACACTGAAGCTTTCTTT,CASSLGEGWDTEAFF
TRBJ1-2,15,TRBD1,TRBV7-9,.,TGTGCCAGCAGCTTAGCGAGTGGACAGGGTAATGGCTACACCTTC,CASSLASGQGNGYTF
TRBJ1-2,13,TRBD1,TRBV30,once,TGTGCCTGGCCGCGGGGGGCAGGGGGTGGCTACACCTTC,CAWPRGAGGGYTF
TRBJ1-2,13,.,TRBV29-1,.,TGCAGCGTTGATCCTACCCAGAACTATGGCTACACCTTC,CSVDPTQNYGYTF
TRBJ2-1,12,.,TRBV11-2,.,TGTGCCAGCAGCTTAGGAGGGGATGAGCAGTTCTTC,CASSLGGDEQFF
TRBJ2-1,18,TRBD1,TRBV13,.,TGTGCCAGCAGACCGTCCCCGTGGACAGGGGGCGCAGAAAATGAGCAGTTCTTC,CASRPSPWTGGAENEQFF
TRBJ2-1,17,TRBD2,TRBV18,.,TGTGCCAGCTCCCAGGAACTAGCGGGGTTCTCCTACAATGAGCAGTTCTTC,CASSQELAGFSYNEQFF
TRBJ1-2,13,.,TRBV30,.,TGTGCCTGGAGTGGCTGGGACGGCTATGGCTACACCTTC,CAWSGWDGYGYTF
TRBJ1-1,14,.,TRBV7-3,.,TGTGCCAGCAGCTTAGGTTCAGTGAACACTGAAGCTTTCTTT,CASSLGSVNTEAFF
TRBJ2-3,19,TRBD1,TRBV11-2,.,TGTGCCAGCAGCCAGCGGGGACAGGGGGCCTTCTTTCTCACAGATACGCAGTATTTT,CASSQRGQGAFFLTDTQYF
TRBJ2-1,16,TRBD1,TRBV10-3,.,TGTGCCATCAGTGAGTCAATGACAGGGGGCTACAATGAGCAGTTCTTC,CAISESMTGGYNEQFF
TRBJ1-4,14,.,TRBV2,.,TGTGCCAGCAGTGTTATTGCAACTAATGAAAAACTGTTTTTT,CASSVIATNEKLFF
TRBJ1-1,16,TRBD1,TRBV7-9,.,TGTGCCAGCAGCCCAACAGGGACAGGGGATTTCACTGAAGCTTTCTTT,CASSPTGTGDFTEAFF
TRBJ2-3,15,TRBD2,TRBV2,.,TGTGCCAGCAGTGCTAGCGGGGTGGTGGGAGATACGCAGTATTTT,CASSASGVVGDTQYF
TRBJ2-1,12,.,TRBV7-3,few,TGTGCCAGCAGCTTAACAGGGACTGAGCAGTTCTTC,CASSLTGTEQFF
TRBJ2-7,14,.,TRBV5-4,.,TGTGCCAGCAGCTTGGGGCAGGGGATCGGGGAGCAGTACTTC,CASSLGQGIGEQYF